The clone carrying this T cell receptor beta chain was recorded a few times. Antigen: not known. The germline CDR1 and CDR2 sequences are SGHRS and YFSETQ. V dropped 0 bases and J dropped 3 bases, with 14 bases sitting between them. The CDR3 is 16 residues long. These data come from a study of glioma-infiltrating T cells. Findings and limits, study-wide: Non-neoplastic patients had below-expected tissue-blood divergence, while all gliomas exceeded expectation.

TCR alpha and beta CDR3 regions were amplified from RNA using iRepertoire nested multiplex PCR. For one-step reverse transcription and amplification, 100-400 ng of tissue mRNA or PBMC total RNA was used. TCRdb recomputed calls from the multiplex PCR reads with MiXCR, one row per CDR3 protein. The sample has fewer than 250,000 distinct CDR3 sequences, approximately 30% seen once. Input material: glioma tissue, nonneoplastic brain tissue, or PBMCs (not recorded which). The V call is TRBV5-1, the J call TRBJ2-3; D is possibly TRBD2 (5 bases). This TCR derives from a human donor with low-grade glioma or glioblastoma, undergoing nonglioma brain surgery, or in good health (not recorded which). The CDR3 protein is CASSLEARTRTDTQYF. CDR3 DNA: TGCGCCAGCAGCTTGGAGGCCCGTACTAGAACAGATACGCAGTATTTT. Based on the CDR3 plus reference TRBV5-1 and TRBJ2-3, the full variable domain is KAGVTQTPRYLIKTRGQQVTLSCSPISGHRSVSWYQQTPGQGLQFLFEYFSETQRNKGNFPGRFSGRQFSNSRSEMNVSTLELGDSALYLCASSLEARTRTDTQYFGPGTRLTVL.